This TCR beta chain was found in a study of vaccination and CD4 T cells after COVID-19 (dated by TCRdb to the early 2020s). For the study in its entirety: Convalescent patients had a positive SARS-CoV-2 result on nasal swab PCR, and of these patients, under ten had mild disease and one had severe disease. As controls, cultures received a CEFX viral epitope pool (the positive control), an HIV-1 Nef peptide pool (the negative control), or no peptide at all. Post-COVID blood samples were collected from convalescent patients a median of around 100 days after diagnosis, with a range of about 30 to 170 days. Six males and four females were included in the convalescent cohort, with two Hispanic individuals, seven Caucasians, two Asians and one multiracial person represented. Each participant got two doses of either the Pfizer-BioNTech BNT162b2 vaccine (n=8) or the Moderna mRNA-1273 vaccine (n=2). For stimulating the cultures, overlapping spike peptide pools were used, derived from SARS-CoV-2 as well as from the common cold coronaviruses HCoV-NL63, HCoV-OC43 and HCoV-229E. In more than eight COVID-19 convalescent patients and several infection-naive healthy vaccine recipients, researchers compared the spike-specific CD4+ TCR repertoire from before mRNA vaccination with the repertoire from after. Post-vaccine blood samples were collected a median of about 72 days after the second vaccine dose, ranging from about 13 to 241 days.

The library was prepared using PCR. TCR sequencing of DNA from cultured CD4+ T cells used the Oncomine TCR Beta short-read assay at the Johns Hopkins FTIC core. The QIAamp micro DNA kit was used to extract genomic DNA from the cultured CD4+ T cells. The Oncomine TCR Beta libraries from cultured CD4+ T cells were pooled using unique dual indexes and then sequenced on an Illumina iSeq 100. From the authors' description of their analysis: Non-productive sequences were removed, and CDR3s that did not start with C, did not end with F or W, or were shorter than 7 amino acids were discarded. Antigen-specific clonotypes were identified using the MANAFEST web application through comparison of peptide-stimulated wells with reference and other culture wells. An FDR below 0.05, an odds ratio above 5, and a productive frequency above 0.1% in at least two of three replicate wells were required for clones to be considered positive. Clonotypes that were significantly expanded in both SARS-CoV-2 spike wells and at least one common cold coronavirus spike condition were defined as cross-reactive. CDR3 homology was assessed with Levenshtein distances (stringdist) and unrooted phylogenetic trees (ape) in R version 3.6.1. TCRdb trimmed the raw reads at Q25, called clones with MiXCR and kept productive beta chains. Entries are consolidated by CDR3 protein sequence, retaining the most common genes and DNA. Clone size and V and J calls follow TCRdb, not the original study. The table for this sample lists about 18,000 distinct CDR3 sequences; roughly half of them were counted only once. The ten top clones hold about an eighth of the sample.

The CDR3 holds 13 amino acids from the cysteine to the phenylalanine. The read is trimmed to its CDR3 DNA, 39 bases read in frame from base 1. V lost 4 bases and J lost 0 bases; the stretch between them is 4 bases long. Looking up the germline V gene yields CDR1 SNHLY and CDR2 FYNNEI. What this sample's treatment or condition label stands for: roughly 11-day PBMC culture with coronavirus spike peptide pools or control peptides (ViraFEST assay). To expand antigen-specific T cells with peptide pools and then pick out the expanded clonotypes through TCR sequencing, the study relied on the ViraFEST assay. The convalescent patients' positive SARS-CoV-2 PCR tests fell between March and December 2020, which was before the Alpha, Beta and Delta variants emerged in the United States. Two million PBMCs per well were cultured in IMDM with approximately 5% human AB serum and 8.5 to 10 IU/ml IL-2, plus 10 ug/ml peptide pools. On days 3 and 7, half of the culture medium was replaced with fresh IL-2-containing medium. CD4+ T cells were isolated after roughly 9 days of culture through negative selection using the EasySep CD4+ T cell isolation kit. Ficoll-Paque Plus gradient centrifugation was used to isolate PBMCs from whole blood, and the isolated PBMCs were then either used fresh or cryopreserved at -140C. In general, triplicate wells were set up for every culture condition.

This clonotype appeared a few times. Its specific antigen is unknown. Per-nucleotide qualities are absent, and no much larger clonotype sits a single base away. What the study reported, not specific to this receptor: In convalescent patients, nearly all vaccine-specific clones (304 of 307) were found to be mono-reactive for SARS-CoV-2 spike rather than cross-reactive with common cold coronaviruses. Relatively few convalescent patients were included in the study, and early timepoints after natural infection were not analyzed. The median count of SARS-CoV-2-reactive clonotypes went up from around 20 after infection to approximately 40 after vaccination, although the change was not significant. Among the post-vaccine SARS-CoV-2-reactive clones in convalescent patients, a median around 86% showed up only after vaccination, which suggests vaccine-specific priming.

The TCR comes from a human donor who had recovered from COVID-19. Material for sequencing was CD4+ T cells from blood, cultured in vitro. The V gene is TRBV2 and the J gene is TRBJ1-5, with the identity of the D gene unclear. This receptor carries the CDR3 CASSAGSNQPQHF. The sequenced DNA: TGTGCCAGCAGTGCGGGTAGCAATCAGCCCCAGCATTTT.